This is a list of T cell receptor beta chains from one sample in a study of OX40 agonist ivuxolimab in advanced cancers. Assay used: immunoSEQ multiplex PCR; TCRdb lists only in-frame clones, some missing. The sample has about 35,000 clones; about 90% are singletons. This specimen consisted of CD4+ or CD8+ T cells sorted from blood, obtained in a trial of the OX40 agonist ivuxolimab. These receptors were obtained from an adult with an advanced solid tumor such as melanoma, head and neck, liver or kidney cancer. Both conserved end residues are part of each CDR3. A D gene is named only where the DNA matches it firmly. The size entry is marked missing in some rows and otherwise reads once, few, many or a size class.

d_gene,j_gene,v_gene,abundance,CDR3aa,CDR3nt
TRBD1,TRBJ2-7,TRBV19,NA,CASSPSAGGSYEQYF,TGTGCCAGTAGCCCATCAGCAGGGGGCTCCTACGAGCAGTACTTC
TRBD1,TRBJ2-7,TRBV11-2,NA,CASSLGQGGYEQYF,TGTGCCAGCAGCTTAGGACAGGGCGGATACGAGCAGTACTTC
NA,TRBJ2-6,TRBV13,NA,CASSLGISKRAGANVLTF,TGTGCCAGCAGCTTAGGAATTAGCAAACGAGCTGGGGCCAACGTCCTGACTTTC
TRBD1,TRBJ2-5,TRBV6-1,NA,CASSEFADRAETQYF,TGTGCCAGCAGTGAATTTGCGGACAGGGCAGAGACCCAGTACTTC
NA,TRBJ1-2,TRBV5-6,NA,CASSSNDYGYTF,TGTGCCAGCAGCTCTAATGATTATGGCTACACCTTC
NA,TRBJ2-7,TRBV2,NA,CASRLTGTYEQYF,TGTGCCAGCAGGCTGACGGGAACCTACGAGCAGTACTTC
TRBD1,TRBJ2-6,TRBV30,NA,CAWIRDRAGSGANVLTF,TGTGCCTGGATCAGGGACAGGGCCGGCTCTGGGGCCAACGTCCTGACTTTC
NA,TRBJ2-7,TRBV7-9,NA,CASSSPLRIHEQYF,TGTGCCAGCAGCTCCCCTCTCCGGATACACGAGCAGTACTTC
TRBD1,TRBJ2-7,TRBV23-1,NA,CASSPGQGAHEQYF,TGCGCCAGCAGTCCGGGACAGGGGGCCCACGAGCAGTACTTC
NA,TRBJ1-2,TRBV27,once,CASSLFSASPSYGYTF,TGTGCCAGCAGTTTATTTTCAGCCTCTCCCTCCTATGGCTACACCTTC
NA,TRBJ2-7,TRBV11-2,NA,CASSRQNSYEQYF,TGTGCCAGCAGCCGACAGAACTCCTACGAGCAGTACTTC
NA,TRBJ2-7,TRBV5-5,NA,CASSSSYEQYF,TGTGCCAGCAGCTCTTCCTACGAGCAGTACTTC
TRBD1,TRBJ2-7,TRBV13,NA,CASSLVAGAGGTHEQYF,TGTGCCAGCAGCTTAGTTGCAGGGGCAGGGGGTACCCACGAGCAGTACTTC
NA,TRBJ2-7,TRBV10-3,NA,CAISDGPTYEQYF,TGTGCCATCAGTGATGGCCCAACCTACGAGCAGTACTTC
NA,TRBJ2-1,TRBV11-2,NA,CASSSSPGLANEQFF,TGTGCCAGCAGCTCAAGCCCGGGACTCGCTAATGAGCAGTTCTTC
NA,TRBJ2-1,TRBV23-1,NA,CASSPLHPGTPYNEQFF,TGCGCCAGCAGTCCGCTACACCCCGGGACTCCATACAATGAGCAGTTCTTC
NA,TRBJ1-4,TRBV30,NA,CAWSVSLEKLFF,TGTGCCTGGAGTGTAAGCCTTGAAAAACTGTTTTTT
TRBD2,TRBJ2-3,TRBV28,NA,CASSSVPGLAGGPGDTQYF,TGTGCCAGCAGTTCCGTACCGGGACTAGCGGGAGGGCCGGGAGATACGCAGTATTTT
TRBD2,TRBJ2-5,TRBV9,once,CASSVGAGLARETQYF,TGTGCCAGCAGCGTCGGAGCCGGACTAGCCAGAGAGACCCAGTACTTC
NA,TRBJ2-7,TRBV7-6,NA,CASSPETVSYEQYF,TGTGCCAGCAGCCCGGAGACGGTTTCCTACGAGCAGTACTTC
TRBD2,TRBJ2-5,TRBV27,NA,CASSSFAGGIKETQYF,TGTGCCAGCAGTTCGTTCGCGGGAGGCATCAAAGAGACCCAGTACTTC
NA,TRBJ1-1,TRBV28,NA,CASSFISGGDEAFF,TGTGCCAGCAGTTTTATATCCGGGGGCGATGAAGCTTTCTTT
TRBD2,TRBJ2-5,TRBV7-7,NA,CASSLTAGGVETQYF,TGTGCTAGCAGCCTAACAGCGGGAGGGGTAGAGACCCAGTACTTC
NA,TRBJ2-7,TRBV2,NA,CATRPGQSYEQYF,TGTGCCACCCGTCCGGGACAATCCTACGAGCAGTACTTC
NA,TRBJ2-4,TRBV28,NA,CASSFSQSIADIQYF,TGTGCCAGCAGTTTTAGTCAAAGCATAGCAGACATTCAGTACTTC
TRBD2,TRBJ2-1,TRBV9,NA,CASSASGRLDNEQFF,TGTGCCAGCAGCGCTAGCGGGAGGCTGGACAATGAGCAGTTCTTC
NA,TRBJ2-2,TRBV4-1,NA,CASSLGTGINTGELFF,TGCGCCAGCAGCCTCGGTACGGGAATCAACACCGGGGAGCTGTTTTTT
NA,TRBJ2-7,TRBV9,NA,CASSTAGVEEQYF,TGTGCCAGCAGCACGGCAGGGGTTGAAGAGCAGTACTTC
NA,TRBJ2-3,TRBV28,NA,CASSFYSGYTDTQYF,TGTGCCAGCAGTTTTTACAGCGGGTACACAGATACGCAGTATTTT
NA,TRBJ2-5,TRBV28,NA,CASRRFTSRQETQYF,TGTGCCAGCAGGCGCTTTACTAGCAGACAAGAGACCCAGTACTTC
TRBD1,TRBJ1-2,TRBV11-2,NA,CASSFGPGQKYGYTF,TGTGCCAGCAGCTTTGGTCCGGGACAGAAATATGGCTACACCTTC
NA,TRBJ1-1,TRBV6-5,NA,CASSYTGTENTEAFF,TGTGCCAGCAGCTATACCGGGACCGAGAACACTGAAGCTTTCTTT
NA,TRBJ2-5,TRBV20-1,NA,CRPPQETQYF,TGCAGGCCCCCGCAAGAGACCCAGTACTTC
TRBD2,TRBJ2-1,TRBV19,NA,CASTLGGSSYNEQFF,TGTGCCAGTACCCTCGGCGGGAGTTCCTACAATGAGCAGTTCTTC
NA,TRBJ2-2,TRBV15,NA,CATSSASNPRRELFF,TGTGCCACCAGCAGTGCCTCGAACCCTAGGAGGGAGCTGTTTTTT
NA,TRBJ2-7,TRBV10-1,NA,CASSEGYSYEQYF,TGCGCCAGCAGTGAGGGCTACTCCTACGAGCAGTACTTC
TRBD1,TRBJ1-1,TRBV4-3,once,CASSQSDRGLTEAFF,TGCGCCAGCAGCCAAAGTGACAGGGGGCTCACTGAAGCTTTCTTT
NA,TRBJ2-5,TRBV19,NA,CASSTAGAPMRKTQYF,TGTGCCAGTAGTACCGCAGGAGCACCGATGAGGAAGACCCAGTACTTC
TRBD2,TRBJ2-3,TRBV7-8,NA,CASSSRLAGPTDTQYF,TGTGCCAGCAGCTCCCGACTAGCGGGCCCCACAGATACGCAGTATTTT
TRBD1,TRBJ1-2,TRBV4-1,NA,CASSQGQTPGQVYGYTF,TGCGCCAGCAGCCAAGGCCAAACCCCGGGACAGGTATATGGCTACACCTTC
TRBD1,TRBJ1-1,TRBV13,NA,CASSSTYSGQGIATEAFF,TGTGCCAGCAGCTCTACTTATTCGGGACAGGGGATAGCCACTGAAGCTTTCTTT
NA,TRBJ2-7,TRBV30,NA,CAWSPLTDYEQYF,TGTGCCTGGAGTCCCCTGACAGACTACGAGCAGTACTTC
NA,TRBJ2-2,TRBV28,NA,CASSYANTGELFF,TGTGCCAGCAGTTACGCGAACACCGGGGAGCTGTTTTTT
NA,TRBJ2-7,TRBV4-2,once,CASSSLDRNAYEQYF,TGTGCCAGCAGCTCCCTAGACAGGAACGCCTACGAGCAGTACTTC